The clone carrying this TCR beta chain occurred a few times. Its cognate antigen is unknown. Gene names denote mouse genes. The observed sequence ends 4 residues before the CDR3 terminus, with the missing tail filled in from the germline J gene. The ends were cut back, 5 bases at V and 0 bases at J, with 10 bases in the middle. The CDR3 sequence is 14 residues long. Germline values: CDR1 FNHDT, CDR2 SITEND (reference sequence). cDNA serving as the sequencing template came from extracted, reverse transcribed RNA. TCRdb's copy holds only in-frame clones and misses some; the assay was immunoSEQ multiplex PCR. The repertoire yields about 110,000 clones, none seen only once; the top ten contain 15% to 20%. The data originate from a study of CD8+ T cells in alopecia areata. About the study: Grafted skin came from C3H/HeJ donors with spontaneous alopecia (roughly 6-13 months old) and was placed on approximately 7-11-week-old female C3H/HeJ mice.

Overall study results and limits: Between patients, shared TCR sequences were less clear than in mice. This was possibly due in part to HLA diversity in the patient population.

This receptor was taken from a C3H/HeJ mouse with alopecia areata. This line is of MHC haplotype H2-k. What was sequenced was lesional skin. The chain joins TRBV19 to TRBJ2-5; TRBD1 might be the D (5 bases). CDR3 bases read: TGTGCCAGCAGACCTGACAGTAACCAAGAC. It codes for CASRPDSNQD. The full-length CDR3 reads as CASRPDSNQDTQYF.